A selection of T cell receptor beta chains follows, all from one sample in a study of CD8 T cells in Susac syndrome. One entry per CDR3 protein results from TCRdb running MiXCR on the immunoSEQ multiplex PCR reads. The repertoire holds around 270,000 distinct CDR3 sequences, with about 88% as singletons. What was sequenced was CD8+ T cells from PBMCs. The receptors come from a human donor with multiple sclerosis. Each CDR3 is given with its conserved first and last residue. The D gene is left open where the match is weak. A row's size may be missing; if present it is once, few, many or a size class.

cdr3_aa | cdr3_nt | clone_size | j_call | d_call | v_call
CASSPQQEINYGYTF | TGTGCCAGCAGCCCGCAACAGGAAATTAACTATGGCTACACCTTC | - | TRBJ1-2 | - | TRBV5-4
CAISDPQGTEAFF | TGTGCCATCAGTGACCCGCAAGGGACTGAAGCTTTCTTT | - | TRBJ1-1 | - | TRBV10-3
CASSFSGSSYEQYF | TGTGCCAGCAGCTTTAGCGGTAGCTCCTACGAGCAGTACTTC | few | TRBJ2-7 | - | TRBV5-4
CASSSPRTGDPYNEQFF | TGTGCCAGTAGTTCACCCCGGACAGGGGACCCCTACAATGAGCAGTTCTTC | - | TRBJ2-1 | TRBD1 | TRBV19
CATSSERGHYEQYF | TGTGCCACCAGCAGTGAGAGGGGGCACTACGAGCAGTACTTC | - | TRBJ2-7 | TRBD1 | TRBV15
CSASYDRAYEQYF | TGCAGTGCTAGTTACGACAGGGCTTACGAGCAGTACTTC | - | TRBJ2-7 | TRBD1 | TRBV20-1
CASSPDSFMNTEAFF | TGTGCCAGTAGCCCGGACAGTTTCATGAACACTGAAGCTTTCTTT | - | TRBJ1-1 | - | TRBV19
CASRGLGAPEQYF | TGTGCCAGCAGAGGTCTGGGGGCGCCCGAGCAGTACTTC | - | TRBJ2-7 | - | TRBV6-5
CATSDFRGLETQYF | TGTGCCACCAGTGATTTTAGGGGGCTAGAGACCCAGTACTTC | - | TRBJ2-5 | TRBD1 | TRBV24-1
CASSLFLGGTEAFF | TGTGCCAGCAGTTTATTTTTAGGGGGTACTGAAGCTTTCTTT | - | TRBJ1-1 | - | TRBV12-3/TRBV12-4
CASSSPEGLYPNYEQYF | TGTGCCAGCAGCTCCCCCGAAGGACTATATCCTAACTACGAGCAGTACTTC | - | TRBJ2-7 | - | TRBV11-2
CSVRLAGSYEQYF | TGCAGCGTTAGACTAGCGGGATCCTACGAGCAGTACTTC | - | TRBJ2-7 | TRBD2 | TRBV29-1
CSVTTGAFSGQYF | TGCAGCGTCACCACGGGGGCCTTCTCCGGGCAGTACTTC | - | TRBJ2-7 | - | TRBV29-1
CASSYLGLVESSYEQYF | TGTGCCAGCAGTTATCTCGGACTAGTCGAGAGCTCCTACGAGCAGTACTTC | - | TRBJ2-7 | TRBD2 | TRBV28
CASSRLAGEVPYNEQFF | TGTGCCAGCAGCCGCCTAGCGGGAGAGGTACCCTACAATGAGCAGTTCTTC | - | TRBJ2-1 | TRBD2 | TRBV7-8
CASSQEAGAGDTQYF | TGCGCCAGCAGCCAAGAGGCGGGGGCAGGAGATACGCAGTATTTT | - | TRBJ2-3 | - | TRBV4-3
CASSPRPTALGTDTQYF | TGTGCCAGCAGCCCAAGGCCGACGGCCCTGGGCACAGATACGCAGTATTTT | - | TRBJ2-3 | - | TRBV28
CASSLPIANYGYTF | TGTGCCAGCAGCCTACCCATAGCTAACTATGGCTACACCTTC | - | TRBJ1-2 | - | TRBV2
CASSRASGGADEQFF | TGTGCCAGCAGCCGGGCTAGCGGGGGGGCAGATGAGCAGTTCTTC | - | TRBJ2-1 | TRBD2 | TRBV3-1
CASSHSWGQPNTGELFF | TGCGCCAGCAGCCATTCCTGGGGCCAGCCGAACACCGGGGAGCTGTTTTTT | - | TRBJ2-2 | - | TRBV4-3
CSVTPRRAQPVQETQYF | TGCAGCGTGACCCCTCGGAGGGCCCAACCCGTACAAGAGACCCAGTACTTC | - | TRBJ2-5 | - | TRBV29-1
CASSLGREVPLGEQFF | TGTGCCAGCAGTTTAGGGCGGGAGGTCCCCTTGGGTGAGCAGTTCTTC | - | TRBJ2-1 | TRBD2 | TRBV12-3/TRBV12-4
CASSPGVVTGTYSEQFF | TGTGCCAGCAGCCCCGGGGTAGTGACAGGGACGTACAGTGAGCAGTTCTTC | - | TRBJ2-1 | TRBD1 | TRBV9
CASSSTVGNLQLSGNTIYF | TGTGCCAGCAGTTCAACGGTAGGGAATCTTCAACTCTCTGGAAACACCATATATTTT | - | TRBJ1-3 | - | TRBV28
CSARDGAQVFNYGYTF | TGCAGTGCTAGAGATGGGGCTCAGGTTTTCAACTATGGCTACACCTTC | - | TRBJ1-2 | - | TRBV20-1
CSAIGTSGLRSYEQYF | TGCAGCGCGATAGGGACTAGCGGTTTACGATCGTACGAGCAGTACTTC | - | TRBJ2-7 | TRBD2 | TRBV29-1
CGGQVNNEQFF | TGCGGGGGACAGGTAAACAATGAGCAGTTCTTC | - | TRBJ2-1 | TRBD1 | TRBV20-1
CASRKTRQSYTF | TGTGCCAGCAGGAAAACGCGCCAGTCCTACACCTTC | - | TRBJ1-2 | - | TRBV2
CASSLARGLEDVEQFF | TGTGCCAGCAGCTTAGCGCGTGGACTAGAGGATGTAGAGCAGTTCTTC | - | TRBJ2-1 | TRBD2 | TRBV7-9
CASSVFGQGNGKLFF | TGTGCCAGCAGCGTTTTTGGACAGGGAAACGGAAAACTGTTTTTT | - | TRBJ1-4 | TRBD1 | TRBV16
CSVGARGGGNEQFF | TGCAGCGTTGGCGCCAGGGGGGGAGGCAATGAGCAGTTCTTC | - | TRBJ2-1 | - | TRBV29-1
CASSLAGGSRNTIYF | TGTGCCAGCAGCTTGGCCGGGGGTTCTAGAAACACCATATATTTT | - | TRBJ1-3 | - | TRBV5-4
CASSPREGVFTGELFF | TGCGCCAGCAGCCCGCGGGAGGGGGTGTTCACCGGGGAGCTGTTTTTT | - | TRBJ2-2 | TRBD2 | TRBV4-3
CASSKGDYGYTF | TGTGCCAGCAGCAAGGGGGACTATGGCTACACCTTC | - | TRBJ1-2 | - | TRBV7-3
CASSEPGENTGELFF | TGTGCCAGCAGTGAACCAGGGGAGAACACCGGGGAGCTGTTTTTT | - | TRBJ2-2 | - | TRBV28
CASSTQNTGELFF | TGTGCCAGCAGTACCCAGAACACCGGGGAGCTGTTTTTT | - | TRBJ2-2 | - | TRBV7-9
CASSLVSGLGSTYLYNEQFF | TGTGCCAGCAGCTTGGTTAGCGGACTAGGCTCCACCTACCTATACAATGAGCAGTTCTTC | - | TRBJ2-1 | TRBD2 | TRBV5-4
CASSQDRPGDEQFF | TGTGCCAGCAGCCAAGATAGGCCGGGCGATGAGCAGTTCTTC | - | TRBJ2-1 | - | TRBV4-2
CASSSGTGVSGELFF | TGTGCCAGCAGTTCCGGGACAGGGGTGTCCGGGGAGCTGTTTTTT | - | TRBJ2-2 | TRBD1 | TRBV2
CASSQGREPENTIYF | TGCGCCAGCAGCCAAGGTAGAGAGCCTGAAAACACCATATATTTT | once | TRBJ1-3 | - | TRBV4-3
CASSEALLAGVQTNF | TGTGCCAGCAGTGAAGCGCTACTAGCCGGAGTCCAAACAAACTTC | - | TRBJ2-4 | - | TRBV2
CASSQSRTLGQYF | TGCGCCAGCAGCCAATCGAGAACGCTCGGGCAGTATTTT | - | TRBJ2-3 | - | TRBV4-3
CASSPDGLMNTEAFF | TGTGCCAGCAGCCCGGACGGACTCATGAACACTGAAGCTTTCTTT | - | TRBJ1-1 | - | TRBV12-3/TRBV12-4
CASSLWRAGEGNYNEQFF | TGTGCCAGCAGTTTATGGCGGGCGGGCGAGGGTAACTACAATGAGCAGTTCTTC | - | TRBJ2-1 | - | TRBV27